Listed below are T cell receptor beta chains from one sample, sequenced in a study of blood T cell repertoires in COVID-19. Clones were read by immunoSEQ multiplex PCR, and TCRdb kept only the in-frame ones, dropping some. The table has roughly 130,000 clones, 80% to 90% seen once. The specimen was peripheral blood. These receptors originate from a man in his fifties or sixties with active or convalescent COVID-19. CDR3s leave out the opening cysteine and the closing phenylalanine or tryptophan. Each record gives: J gene, D gene, V gene, CDR3 protein. The D gene is left open where the match is weak.

TRBJ2-7,TRBD2,TRBV5-1,ASSEIAGMSYEQY
TRBJ2-2,.,TRBV11-2,ASSLSPINTGELF
TRBJ2-1,TRBD1,TRBV18,ASSPGTGVPNEQF
TRBJ1-1,.,TRBV7-3,ASSLYSLAGLNTEAF
TRBJ2-7,TRBD1,TRBV10-3,AISGQGVYEQY
TRBJ1-2,TRBD1,TRBV5-1,ASTLKDRDYT
TRBJ2-5,TRBD1,TRBV7-9,ASRDRAYQETQY
TRBJ1-1,.,TRBV19,ASLAIWGQFTEAF
TRBJ2-7,.,TRBV10-3,AISEIFTGPGEQY
TRBJ2-1,TRBD2,TRBV6-5,ASSPESGTYNEQF
TRBJ2-7,.,TRBV27,ASSAQGWEQY
TRBJ1-2,TRBD1,TRBV2,ASSEDSGGGGYT
TRBJ2-1,TRBD1,TRBV27,ASSPVGQSYNEQF
TRBJ2-6,.,TRBV18,ASSPGRGSGANVLT
TRBJ2-5,TRBD1,TRBV5-1,ASSPGQGMETQY
TRBJ2-1,.,TRBV29-1,SVGGRSYNEQF
TRBJ2-7,TRBD2,TRBV3-1/TRBV3-2,ASSQDGGDSYEQY
TRBJ2-1,TRBD2,TRBV6-5,ASSLQGLAGDEQF
TRBJ2-7,TRBD2,TRBV5-4,ASSSAGGLSYEQY
TRBJ1-3,.,TRBV28,ASSFGGFVSGNTIY
TRBJ2-1,.,TRBV18,ASSPWTRSYNEQF
TRBJ2-2,.,TRBV5-4,ASSRGLSGELF
TRBJ2-7,TRBD1,TRBV4-2,ASSQGRAGGEQY
TRBJ2-2,TRBD1,TRBV7-9,ASSHRDRGLVGTGELF
TRBJ2-1,.,TRBV5-1,ASSLAGGATGLEQF
TRBJ2-7,TRBD1,TRBV10-1,ASSESRGQAYEQY
TRBJ1-5,.,TRBV29-1,SVGGGWNQPQH
TRBJ1-1,.,TRBV9,ASSVASKNTEAF
TRBJ1-2,TRBD1,TRBV3-1/TRBV3-2,ASSDTAGGPYYGYT
TRBJ2-7,.,TRBV15,ATSRRAGTYEQY
TRBJ1-6,.,TRBV7-2,ASSLGLGNSPLH
TRBJ2-5,.,TRBV13,ASSSTGEEETQY
TRBJ2-5,TRBD2,TRBV9,ASSVEPEGGRKTQY
TRBJ1-4,.,TRBV30,AWNTGMNEKLF
TRBJ1-4,.,TRBV5-6,ASSTLGGENEKLF
TRBJ2-3,.,TRBV7-9,ASSLGSSPTNTQY
TRBJ2-4,.,TRBV7-2,ASSPRANDKNIQY
TRBJ2-2,TRBD1,TRBV18,ASSPRTGQGSPGELF
TRBJ2-7,.,TRBV20-1,SASSVQRVMGEQY
TRBJ2-2,.,TRBV7-9,ASPTGGTGELF
TRBJ1-1,.,TRBV2,ASSRDVWNTEAF
TRBJ2-7,.,TRBV11-2,ASSLLSYPYEQY
TRBJ2-7,TRBD1,TRBV29-1,SGVDRGRSYEQY
TRBJ1-2,.,TRBV27,ASSPPGGAYGYT
TRBJ2-7,.,TRBV28,ASSLWPSSYEQY
TRBJ2-7,.,TRBV6-5,ASSSLTGSSYEQY
TRBJ2-1,TRBD2,TRBV11-3,ASSYGLAGSYNEQF
TRBJ2-4,TRBD2,TRBV20-1,SASDSGTGNIQY
TRBJ2-3,.,TRBV18,ASSPLSGGDTQY
TRBJ2-1,TRBD2,TRBV7-9,ASSSRGGPPPYNEQF
TRBJ2-2,.,TRBV27,ASSSVQVTTGELF
TRBJ2-5,TRBD1,TRBV5-1,ASSQQGVPQETQY
TRBJ1-2,TRBD1,TRBV29-1,SVVVTGEGQGGYT
TRBJ1-1,.,TRBV13,ASSPQGKNTEAF
TRBJ1-4,TRBD1,TRBV9,ASSPSPGQGEKLF
TRBJ1-2,TRBD1,TRBV28,ASSQVRTGNYGYT
TRBJ2-2,TRBD1,TRBV3-1/TRBV3-2,ASSPLGRGLGTGELF